Sequencing of this T cell receptor (beta chain) was carried out in a study of human T cells and chemical hapten exposure. Study in general: Chiefly female patients presented with alopecia areata, totalis or universalis.

The CDR3 spans 13 residues. The J segment lost 4 bases and the V segment lost 8 bases, leaving 0 bases of the junction unmatched. Germline CDR1 and CDR2: SNHLY and FYNNEI. The time point is: patch test 2, 6 weeks after DPC sensitization. As for treatment: therapeutic diphenylcyclopropenone sensitization with weekly scalp DPC. Broader study findings: TCRs whose frequency exceeded 1 in 1000 remained the same following DPC sensitization.

In the case of this clonotype: The antigen is not known.

From the RACE reads, TCRdb called clonotypes with MiXCR, one entry per CDR3 protein. Of tens of thousands of distinct CDR3 sequences listed, roughly a tenth were seen once; the top ten hold around 2.5%. The TCR comes from a woman under 40 with alopecia areata. Some clones in this sample may be carry-over from other donors' samples. This chain uses TRBV2 with TRBJ2-1; 12 bases agree with TRBD2. The input for sequencing was whole blood, taken in connection with sensitization to the hapten diphenylcyclopropenone (DPC). CDR3 amino acids: CASGLAGYNEQFF. The CDR3 bases are TGTGCCAGCGGACTAGCGGGGTACAATGAGCAGTTCTTC.